The sequence of this T cell receptor beta chain was determined in a study of T cell responses to AZD1222 COVID-19 vaccine. In the case of this clone: Its matching antigen is unknown.

Study-wide results and limits: The sample set comprised mostly white British donors with more females, and clonal diversity was possibly underestimated. Repertoire samples came only from after the peak T cell response.

Trimming removed 4 bases at V and 7 bases at J, with 8 bases between. The CDR3 has 11 amino acids. Germline CDR1 is MGHDK and CDR2 is SYGVNS. Some clones are missing from TCRdb's copy, which holds only in-frame ones; the method was immunoSEQ multiplex PCR. The table lists under 200,000 clones, about nine tenths of them singletons. Sequenced here: peripheral blood, sampled on day 0 of AZD1222 vaccination. The chain combines TRBV25-1 with TRBJ2-7; no reliable D call. This receptor was identified in an adult in good health. CDR3 bases: TGTGCCAGCAGTGCCCTCGGGGAGCAGTACTTC. It encodes CASSALGEQYF.